These 15 T cell receptor beta chains were sequenced from one sample in a study of cytomegalovirus exposure and HLA in healthy donors. 60 Vbeta and 13 Jbeta primers were used in PCR. The data were produced by immunoSEQ multiplex PCR, yet TCRdb's version contains in-frame clones alone and is incomplete. The data show around 150,000 clones, with around four fifths seen just once and roughly 10% held by the top ten. Sequenced material: PBMCs. These receptors all come from a man aged 18 to 30 in good health and CMV-seropositive.

This clone was detected a few times. The J gene is TRBJ2-1, the V gene TRBV29-1; 10 bases match TRBD2. Looked up from germline, CDR1 is SQVTM and CDR2 is ANQGSEA. The CDR3 is made up of 14 amino acids. V lost 3 bases to trimming and J lost 5 bases; unmatched junction nucleotides: 4. The CDR3 nucleotides are TGCAGCGTTGACGGGACTAGCGAAAACAATGAGCAGTTCTTC. The encoded protein is CSVDGTSENNEQFF.

DNA of the CDR3: TGTGCCAGTAGACCGCAGGGAACTAGCAATCAGCCCCAGCATTTT. Translation gives CASRPQGTSNQPQHF. This chain connects TRBV19 to TRBJ1-5, with D tentatively TRBD1 (5 bases). Germline V gene sequence: CDR1 LNHDA, CDR2 SQIVND (reference sequence). This CDR3 has 15 amino acids. The ends were cut back, 6 bases at V and 0 bases at J, with 12 bases in the middle.

This chain joins TRBV5-1 and TRBJ1-2; TRBD1 aligns across 8 bases. The V segment lost 2 bases and the J segment 6 bases; nucleotides outside the gene matches: 6. Germline loops: CDR1 SGHRS, CDR2 YFSETQ. This CDR3 has 14 amino acids. CDR3 region: CASSFTDREDGYTF. In DNA form, the CDR3 reads TGCGCCAGCAGCTTCACGGACAGGGAGGATGGCTACACCTTC.

This chain connects TRBV11-2 to TRBJ2-1, with D maybe TRBD2 (5 bases). Germline lookup yields CDR1 SGHAT and CDR2 FQNNGV. V was shortened by 4 bases and J by 15 bases, with 16 bases between the two germline ends. The CDR3 runs 12 residues. CDR3 sequence (DNA): TGTGCCAGCAGCTCAGCCAGGCCGAGGGTGTTCTTC. This translates into CASSSARPRVFF.

The V gene is TRBV5-6, the J gene TRBJ2-1; D is perhaps TRBD1 (6 bases). CDR3 size: 11 residues. V lost 4 bases to trimming and J lost 11 bases, with 10 bases between them. Germline-derived CDR1 and CDR2 are SGHDT and YYEEEE. The CDR3 region is CASSAGQKQFF. CDR3 coding DNA: TGTGCCAGCAGCGCAGGACAGAAGCAGTTCTTC.

The chain employs TRBV2 and TRBJ2-7; TRBD1 agrees at 8 bases. The CDR3 has 15 residues. V lost 6 bases to trimming and J lost 0 bases; unmatched junction nucleotides: 7. Looked up from germline, CDR1 is SNHLY and CDR2 is FYNNEI. CDR3 region: CASRPTDRGSYEQYF. CDR3 sequence (DNA): TGTGCCAGCAGGCCGACCGACAGGGGCTCCTACGAGCAGTACTTC.

This chain links TRBV2 with TRBJ1-2, with TRBD1 matching over 7 bases. This CDR3 has 12 residues. The germline V gene encodes CDR1 SNHLY and CDR2 FYNNEI. J gave up 4 bases and V 8 bases, and 4 bases lay outside the gene matches. The CDR3 DNA follows: TGTGCCAGCCGAGACAGGGCCTATGGCTACACCTTC. Protein sequence: CASRDRAYGYTF.

J is TRBJ2-7 and V is TRBV13, with D tentatively TRBD2 (6 bases). V lost 4 bases and J 4 bases, leaving 14 bases between the germline ends. CDR3 size: 14 residues. Per the germline V gene, CDR1 is PRHDT and CDR2 is FYEKMQ (reference sequence). The CDR3 spells CASSSPGLRYEQYF. The CDR3 DNA sequence: TGTGCCAGCAGCTCTCCGGGACTCAGGTACGAGCAGTACTTC.

V gene TRBV19 combines with J gene TRBJ2-1, with 14 bases aligning to TRBD2. Germline CDR1 LNHDA, CDR2 SQIVND (reference sequence). J gave up 9 bases and V 3 bases, and 4 bases lay outside the gene matches. The CDR3 contains 15 residues. The CDR3 sequence: CASSIGTSGSIEQFF. In DNA form, the CDR3 reads TGTGCCAGTAGTATCGGGACTAGCGGGAGCATTGAGCAGTTCTTC.

The chain has TRBV9 and TRBJ1-5; D is unclear. The V gene's germline CDR1 is SGDLS and CDR2 YYNGEE. V dropped 0 bases and J dropped 6 bases, with 13 bases sitting between them. CDR3 length: 15 residues. The CDR3 nucleotides are TGTGCCAGCAGCGTAGATGGCGGGTCCGCTCAGCCCCAGCATTTT. Residues: CASSVDGGSAQPQHF.

Only one count was recorded for this clone. V and J are TRBV19 and TRBJ1-5; D gene unclear. V lost 3 bases to trimming and J lost 6 bases, with 15 bases between them. CDR3 length equals 15 residues. CDR1 is LNHDA and CDR2 is SQIVND in the germline V gene (reference sequence). The DNA of the CDR3 is TGTGCCAGTAGTATTGGCAGCGGGTGGGGTCAGCCCCAGCATTTT. This sequence encodes CASSIGSGWGQPQHF. The full variable domain, in which reference TRBV19 and TRBJ1-5 provide the parts outside the CDR3, is DGGITQSPKYLFRKEGQNVTLSCEQNLNHDAMYWYRQDPGQGLRLIYYSQIVNDFQKGDIAEGYSVSREKKESFPLTVTSAQKNPTAFYLCASSIGSGWGQPQHFGDGTRLSIL.

This clone turned up a few times. This chain joins TRBV5-1 and TRBJ2-2, with a possible D match to TRBD2 (7 bases). This CDR3 contains 15 residues. The V and J ends lost 4 bases and 2 bases respectively, with 12 bases between them. The germline V gene has CDR1 SGHRS and CDR2 YFSETQ. CDR3 nucleotides: TGCGCCAGCAGCCGTGGGGGGGCAAACACCGGGGAGCTGTTTTTT. This codes for CASSRGGANTGELFF.

The sample holds one count of this clone. This chain links TRBV4-1 with TRBJ1-2; perhaps TRBD1 as D (5 bases). The CDR3 is made up of 16 amino acids. Per the germline V gene, CDR1 is MGHRA and CDR2 is YSYEKL. The V and J ends lost 5 bases and 4 bases respectively, with 20 bases between them. The CDR3 loop reads CASSAPTGTRFYGYTF. The CDR3 DNA sequence: TGCGCCAGCAGCGCTCCCACCGGGACTCGATTCTATGGCTACACCTTC.

V and J are TRBV7-2 and TRBJ2-1; possible D gene TRBD2, 7 bases. Germline V lookup: CDR1 SGHTA, CDR2 FQGNSA. The length of the CDR3 is 17 residues. V was trimmed by 1 base and J by 9 bases, leaving 22 bases between them. CDR3 amino acids: CASSLGGKVGGPGEQFF. The CDR3 DNA reads as TGTGCCAGCAGCTTAGGGGGTAAGGTGGGGGGGCCGGGTGAGCAGTTCTTC.

The chain joins TRBV29-1 to TRBJ1-2; tentatively, D is TRBD1 (5 bases). CDR1 is SQVTM, CDR2 ANQGSEA, per germline. CDR3 length: 13 residues. The ends were cut back, 3 bases at V and 5 bases at J, with 13 bases in the middle. The CDR3 nucleotides are TGCAGCGTTGAGGGACCGGGAGAGTATGGCTACACCTTC. Protein sequence: CSVEGPGEYGYTF.